Below, 14 T cell receptor beta chains from the same sample are listed, as sequenced in a study of monozygotic twins with inflammatory bowel disease. TCRdb derives one entry per CDR3 protein from the 5' RACE reads, leaving out DNA. The sample table sets out around 400,000 distinct CDR3 sequences. Sequenced input: blood. These receptors originate from a human donor with ulcerative colitis or Crohn's disease, or a healthy co-twin of an affected twin (not recorded which).

The rearrangement joins TRBV4-3 to TRBJ1-2. Germline V gene lookup returns CDR1 LGHNA and CDR2 YSLEER. The CDR3 extends over 18 amino acids. The CDR3 loop is CASSRDVGGARSNYGYTF.

The rearrangement joins TRBV19 to TRBJ2-7; TCRdb names TRBD1, which stays unverified in the absence of DNA. The CDR3 runs 15 residues. The germline CDR1 and CDR2 sequences are LNHDA and SQIVND (reference sequence). The CDR3 region is CASSIGAGVSYEQYF.

This chain joins TRBV20-1 and TRBJ1-5; TCRdb designates TRBD1, a call that cannot be tested without DNA. The CDR3 is 15 amino acids. From germline, CDR1 is DFQATT and CDR2 SNEGSKA (reference sequence). This chain's CDR3 is CSARTPGNPNQPQHF.

The chain has TRBV18 and TRBJ1-4; TCRdb calls TRBD1, which cannot be checked without DNA. CDR3 size: 15 residues. Germline V lookup: CDR1 KGHSH, CDR2 LQKENI. The chain's CDR3 is CASSPPDRGGEKLFF.

The chain links TRBV7-6 to TRBJ2-7; without DNA, the TCRdb call of TRBD2 cannot be checked. The CDR3 has 16 residues. Germline CDR1 reads SGHVS; CDR2 reads FNYEAQ. This CDR3 reads CASSLGSSGSFYEQYF. The whole variable domain, filled in from reference TRBV7-6 and TRBJ2-7, reads GAGVSQSPRYKVTKRGQDVALRCDPISGHVSLYWYRQALGQGPEFLTYFNYEAQQDKSGLPNDRFSAERPEGSISTLTIQRTEQRDSAMYRCASSLGSSGSFYEQYFGPGTRLTVT.

Here the CDR3 reads CSATLTTLKETQYF. The chain is built from TRBV20-1 and TRBJ2-5; TCRdb proposes TRBD2, but this gene call is untestable without DNA. CDR3 length: 14 residues. The germline CDR1 and CDR2 sequences are DFQATT and SNEGSKA (reference sequence).

The CDR3 spells CASTFRRWGDGGNTIYF. The chain has TRBV12-3 or TRBV12-4 and TRBJ1-3. The CDR3 loop spans 17 amino acids.

The rearrangement uses TRBV7-2 and TRBJ1-5; checking the TCRdb D call of TRBD1 is not possible without DNA. Germline CDR1 SGHTA, CDR2 FQGNSA. The CDR3 consists of 17 residues. CDR3 loop: CASSNIRDPRGNQPQHF.

The chain carries TRBV18 and TRBJ2-1; TCRdb outputs TRBD2, but without DNA this stays unchecked. There are 15 residues in the CDR3. Germline V gene data show CDR1 as KGHSH and CDR2 as LQKENI. CDR3 sequence: CASSPLAGPWNEQFF.

The gene calls are TRBV20-1 and TRBJ1-5; TCRdb selects TRBD1, and the lack of DNA leaves this call unchecked. Germline CDR1 and CDR2: DFQATT and SNEGSKA (reference sequence). This CDR3 has 16 residues. The CDR3: CSARTDSQFSNQPQHF.

The J gene is TRBJ1-5, the V gene TRBV28; TCRdb's D gene call, TRBD1, goes unchecked for lack of DNA. Germline assignment: CDR1 MDHEN and CDR2 SYDVKM. This CDR3 is 13 amino acids long. CDR3 in amino acids: CAANHRGNQPQHF.

CDR3 amino acids: CASSQEWTSGVRDTDTQYF. V is TRBV3-1 and J is TRBJ2-3; the D gene TCRdb calls, TRBD2, cannot be checked with no DNA. Germline V gives CDR1 LGHDT, CDR2 YNNKEL (reference sequence). The CDR3 length is 19 residues.

The V gene is TRBV5-1, the J gene TRBJ2-1; TCRdb's assignment of TRBD1 cannot be checked, as there is no DNA. Germline V lookup: CDR1 SGHRS, CDR2 YFSETQ. The CDR3 has 15 amino acids. The CDR3 region is CASSPTGESYNEQFF.

The chain uses TRBV5-1 and TRBJ1-1; without DNA, the TCRdb call of TRBD1 cannot be checked. The CDR3 runs 14 residues. Germline CDR1 reads SGHRS; CDR2 reads YFSETQ. CDR3 sequence reads: CASSLAGVATEAFF.